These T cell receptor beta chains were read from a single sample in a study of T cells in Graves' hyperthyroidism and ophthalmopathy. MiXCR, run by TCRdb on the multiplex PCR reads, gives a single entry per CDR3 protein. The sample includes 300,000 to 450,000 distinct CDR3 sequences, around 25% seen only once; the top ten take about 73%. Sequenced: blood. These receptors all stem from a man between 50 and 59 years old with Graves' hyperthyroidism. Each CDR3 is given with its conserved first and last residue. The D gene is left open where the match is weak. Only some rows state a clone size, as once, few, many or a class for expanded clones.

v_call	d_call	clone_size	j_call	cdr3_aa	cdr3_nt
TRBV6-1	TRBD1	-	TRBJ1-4	CASSAMGQPNEKLFF	TGTGCCAGCAGTGCTATGGGACAGCCTAATGAAAAACTGTTTTTT
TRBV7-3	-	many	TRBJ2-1	CASSADRGSYNEQFF	TGTGCCAGCAGCGCAGACAGAGGCTCCTACAATGAGCAGTTCTTC
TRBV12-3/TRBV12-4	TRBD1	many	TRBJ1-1	CASGRQGNTEAFF	TGTGCCAGCGGAAGACAGGGGAACACTGAAGCTTTCTTT
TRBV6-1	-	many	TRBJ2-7	CASSNRASYEQYF	TGTGCCAGCAGTAACAGGGCCAGCTACGAGCAGTACTTC
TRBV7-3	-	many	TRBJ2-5	CASSLGPGETQYF	TGTGCCAGCAGCTTAGGGCCAGGGGAGACCCAGTACTTC
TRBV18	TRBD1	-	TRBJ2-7	CASSPGTGALREQYF	TGTGCCAGCTCACCAGGGACAGGGGCTTTAAGGGAGCAGTACTTC
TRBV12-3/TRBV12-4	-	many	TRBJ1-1	CASNRGRNTEAFF	TGTGCCAGCAATCGGGGGCGGAACACTGAAGCTTTCTTT
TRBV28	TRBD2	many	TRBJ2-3	CASSLPSGRENTQYF	TGTGCCAGCAGTTTACCCAGCGGGAGGGAAAATACGCAGTATTTT
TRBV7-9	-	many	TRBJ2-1	CASSEVQYEQFF	TGTGCCAGCAGCGAAGTCCAGTATGAGCAGTTCTTC
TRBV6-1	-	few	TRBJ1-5	CASSETLGNQPQHF	TGTGCCAGCAGTGAAACTTTGGGCAATCAGCCCCAGCATTTT
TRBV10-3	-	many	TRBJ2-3	CAISNSSVLTDTQYF	TGTGCCATCTCCAATTCTAGCGTCCTAACAGATACGCAGTATTTT
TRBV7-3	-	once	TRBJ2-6	CASSSGQAGANVLTF	TGTGCCAGCAGCTCCGGACAAGCTGGGGCCAACGTCCTGACTTTC